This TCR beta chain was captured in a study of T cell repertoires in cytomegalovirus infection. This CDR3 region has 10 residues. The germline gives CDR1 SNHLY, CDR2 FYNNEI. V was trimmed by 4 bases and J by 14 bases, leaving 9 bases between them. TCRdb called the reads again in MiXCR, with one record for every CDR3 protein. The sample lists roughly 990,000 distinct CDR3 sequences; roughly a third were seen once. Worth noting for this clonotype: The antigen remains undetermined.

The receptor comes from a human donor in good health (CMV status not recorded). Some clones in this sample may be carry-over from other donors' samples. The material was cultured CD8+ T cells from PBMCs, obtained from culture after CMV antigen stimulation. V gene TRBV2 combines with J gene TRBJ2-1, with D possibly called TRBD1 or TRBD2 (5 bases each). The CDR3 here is CASSGGIEFF. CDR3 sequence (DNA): TGTGCCAGCAGTGGGGGGATCGAGTTCTTC.